Given below is one TCR beta chain in context. Its cognate antigen has yet to be identified. No per-base quality is available; no much larger clone lies one base away. This sample is drawn from a study of CD8 T cells in ankylosing spondylitis (dated by TCRdb to 2017 to 2019). Regarding the study in general: The study set out to find disease-linked TCR variants by profiling T cell receptor beta repertoires in ankylosing spondylitis patients and healthy donors. In total, the full study cohort was made up of 108 healthy donors and 25 or so ankylosing spondylitis patients. Samples of peripheral blood were taken, and for ankylosing spondylitis patients, synovial fluid was collected as well.

Reads for this sample came from an Illumina HiSeq 2500. Quantitative 5'-RACE with molecular barcodes was the method used to prepare the TCR beta libraries. Regarding the original processing steps: Disease-linked TCR variants were identified with a new computational method built on a probabilistic model of VDJ rearrangement. The public sequencing data were trimmed at Q25 with fastp and processed into clonotypes with MiXCR by TCRdb, which kept only in-frame beta chains. Rows are combined by CDR3 protein, so each entry shows the most common genes and DNA. What appears here as the V and J calls and clone size reflects TCRdb's work, not the paper's. Counted in this sample were 250,000 to 350,000 distinct CDR3 sequences; more than 20% of them appeared once. The ten largest clones capture 3% to 4% of the sample. For this chain, trimming is 1 base at the V end and 2 bases at the J end, and the number of junction bases without a gene match is 2. The CDR3, from cysteine to phenylalanine, totals 16 residues. Only the CDR3 region is kept as DNA, spanning 48 bases read in frame from base 1. The germline V gene gives CDR1 as SGHVS and CDR2 as FQNEAQ.

The investigation overall reported the following: The disease-linked clones had a CD8+ phenotype and were found at relatively low frequencies in peripheral blood. According to the report, matched synovial fluid samples from ankylosing spondylitis patients were significantly enriched for the disease-linked clones. Some motif variants were previously reported in synovial fluid and blood of reactive arthritis patients, suggesting common disease-initiation mechanisms. A TCR beta motif of roughly 8 highly homologous amino acid variants appeared characteristic of blood from ankylosing spondylitis patients.

The clonotype comes from a female donor with ankylosing spondylitis or in good health (not recorded which). The rearranged chain carries TRBV7-8 and TRBJ2-2, with TRBD1 matching 9 junction bases. The specimen sequenced was blood, either unsorted or a sorted T cell fraction (not recorded which). CDR3 region: CASSLVTGGNTGELFF. The nucleotides are TGTGCCAGCAGCTTAGTTACAGGGGGCAACACCGGGGAGCTGTTTTTT. With all but the CDR3 taken from the reference TRBV7-8 and TRBJ2-2 genes, the full variable domain is: GAGVSQSPRYKVAKRGQDVALRCDPISGHVSLFWYQQALGQGPEFLTYFQNEAQLDKSGLPSDRFFAERPEGSVSTLKIQRTQQEDSAVYLCASSLVTGGNTGELFFGEGSRLTVL.